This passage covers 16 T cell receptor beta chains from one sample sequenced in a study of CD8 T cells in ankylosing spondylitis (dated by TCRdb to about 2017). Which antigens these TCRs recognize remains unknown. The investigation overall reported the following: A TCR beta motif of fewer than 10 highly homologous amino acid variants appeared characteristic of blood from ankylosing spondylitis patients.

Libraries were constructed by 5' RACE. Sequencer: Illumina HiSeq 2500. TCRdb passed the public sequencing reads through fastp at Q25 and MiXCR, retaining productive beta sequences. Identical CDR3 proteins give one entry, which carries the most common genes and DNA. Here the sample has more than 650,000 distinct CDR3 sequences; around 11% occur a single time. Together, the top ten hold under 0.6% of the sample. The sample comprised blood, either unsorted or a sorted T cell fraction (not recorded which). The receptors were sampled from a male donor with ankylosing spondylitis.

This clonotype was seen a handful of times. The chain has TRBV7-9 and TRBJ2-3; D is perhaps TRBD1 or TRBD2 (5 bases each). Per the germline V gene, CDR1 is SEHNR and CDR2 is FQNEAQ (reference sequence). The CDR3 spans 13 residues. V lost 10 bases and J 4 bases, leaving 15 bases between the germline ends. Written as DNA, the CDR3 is TGTGCCACCAAAGCCATGGGACCAGATACGCAGTATTTT. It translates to CATKAMGPDTQYF.

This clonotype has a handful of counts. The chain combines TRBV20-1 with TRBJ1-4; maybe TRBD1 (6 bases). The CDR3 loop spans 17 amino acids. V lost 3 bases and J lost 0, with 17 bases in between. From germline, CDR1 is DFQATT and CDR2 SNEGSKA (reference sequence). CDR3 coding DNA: TGCAGTGCTAGTAGGGGGGGCTCATATGCAACTAATGAAAAACTGTTTTTT. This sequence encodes CSASRGGSYATNEKLFF.

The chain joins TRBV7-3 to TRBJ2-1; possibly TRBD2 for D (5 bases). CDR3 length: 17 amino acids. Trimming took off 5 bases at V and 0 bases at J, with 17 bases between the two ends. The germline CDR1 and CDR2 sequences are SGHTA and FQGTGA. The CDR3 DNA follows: TGTGCCAGCAGCCCCGGACTGATTCGCAGCTCCTACAATGAGCAGTTCTTC. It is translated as CASSPGLIRSSYNEQFF.

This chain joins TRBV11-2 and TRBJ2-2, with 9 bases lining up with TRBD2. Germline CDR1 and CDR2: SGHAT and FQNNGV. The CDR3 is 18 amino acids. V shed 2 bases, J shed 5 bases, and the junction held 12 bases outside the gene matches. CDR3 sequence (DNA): TGTGCCAGCAGCTTAAGCCGATTAGCGGGGGCCCGAACCGGGGAGCTGTTTTTT. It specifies CASSLSRLAGARTGELFF.

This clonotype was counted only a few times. CDR3 in DNA: TGTGCCAGCAGTGCTTCGGATCTCGGGGACACTGAAGCTTTCTTT. It specifies CASSASDLGDTEAFF. The rearrangement links TRBV2 to TRBJ1-1; D remains unclear. Trimming took 4 bases from V and 3 from J, leaving 15 bases between them. The germline gives CDR1 SNHLY, CDR2 FYNNEI. This CDR3 spans 15 amino acids.

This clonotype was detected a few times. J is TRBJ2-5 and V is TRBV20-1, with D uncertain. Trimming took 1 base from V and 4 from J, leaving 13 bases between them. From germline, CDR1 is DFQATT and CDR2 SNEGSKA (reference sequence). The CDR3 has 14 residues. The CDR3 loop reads CSARVPSRAETQYF. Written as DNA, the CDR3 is TGCAGTGCTAGAGTTCCCTCCCGGGCAGAGACCCAGTACTTC.

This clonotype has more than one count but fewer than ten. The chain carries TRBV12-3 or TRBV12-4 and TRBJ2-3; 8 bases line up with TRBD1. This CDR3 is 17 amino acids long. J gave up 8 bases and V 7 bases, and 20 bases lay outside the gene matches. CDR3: CASTPPWTGYADGTQYF. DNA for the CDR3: TGTGCCAGCACCCCTCCATGGACAGGGTACGCAGATGGTACGCAGTATTTT.

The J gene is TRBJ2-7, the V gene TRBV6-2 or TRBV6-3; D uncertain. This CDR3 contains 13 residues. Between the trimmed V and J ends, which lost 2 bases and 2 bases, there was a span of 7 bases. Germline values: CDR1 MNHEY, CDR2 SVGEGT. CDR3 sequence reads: CASSYGIPYEQYF. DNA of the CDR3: TGTGCCAGCAGTTACGGGATTCCCTACGAGCAGTACTTC.

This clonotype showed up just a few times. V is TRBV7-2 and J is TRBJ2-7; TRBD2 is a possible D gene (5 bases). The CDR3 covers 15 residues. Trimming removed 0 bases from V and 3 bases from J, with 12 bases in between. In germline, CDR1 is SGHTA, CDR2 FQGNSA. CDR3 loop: CASSLALDGVYEQYF. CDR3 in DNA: TGTGCCAGCAGCTTAGCTTTAGACGGGGTCTACGAGCAGTACTTC.

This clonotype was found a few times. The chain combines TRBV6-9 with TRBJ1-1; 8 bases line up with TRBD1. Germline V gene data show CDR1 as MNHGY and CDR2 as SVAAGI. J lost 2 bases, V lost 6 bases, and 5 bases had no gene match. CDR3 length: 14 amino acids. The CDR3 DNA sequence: TGTGCCAGCAGCAACGGGACAGGAAACACTGAAGCTTTCTTT. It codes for CASSNGTGNTEAFF.

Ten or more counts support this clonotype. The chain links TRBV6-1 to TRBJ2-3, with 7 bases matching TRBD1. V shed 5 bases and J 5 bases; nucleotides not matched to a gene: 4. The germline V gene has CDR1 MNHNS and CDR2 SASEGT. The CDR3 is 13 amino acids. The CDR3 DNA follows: TGTGCCAGCAGTCGACAGGGAATAGATACGCAGTATTTT. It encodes CASSRQGIDTQYF.

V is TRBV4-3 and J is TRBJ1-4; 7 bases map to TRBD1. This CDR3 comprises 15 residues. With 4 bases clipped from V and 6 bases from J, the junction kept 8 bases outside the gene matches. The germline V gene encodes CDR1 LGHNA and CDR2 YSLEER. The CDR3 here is CASSLRLDRDEKLFF. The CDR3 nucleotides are TGCGCCAGCAGCCTTCGACTCGACAGGGATGAAAAACTGTTTTTT.

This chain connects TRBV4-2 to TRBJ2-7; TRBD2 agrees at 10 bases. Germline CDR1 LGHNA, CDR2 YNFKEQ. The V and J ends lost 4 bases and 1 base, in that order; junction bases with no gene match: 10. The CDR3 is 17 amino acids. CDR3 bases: TGTGCCAGCAGCCGAGGAGATCTAGCGGGAGAGTCCTACGAGCAGTACTTC. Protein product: CASSRGDLAGESYEQYF.

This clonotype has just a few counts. CDR3 bases: TGTGCCAGCAGCTTGGGTAGCGGGTCTCTCACAGATACGCAGTATTTT. As protein: CASSLGSGSLTDTQYF. The V call is TRBV5-6, the J call TRBJ2-3, with TRBD2 matching 7 bases. CDR1 is SGHDT, CDR2 YYEEEE, per germline. CDR3 length: 16 amino acids. Losses at the gene ends were 0 bases for V and 2 bases for J; bases not matched to a gene: 6.

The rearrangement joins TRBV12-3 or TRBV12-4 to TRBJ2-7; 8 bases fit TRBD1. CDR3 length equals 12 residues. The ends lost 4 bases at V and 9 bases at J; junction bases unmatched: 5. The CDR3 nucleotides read TGTGCCAGCAGTTCCACCGACAGGGGGCAGTACTTC. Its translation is CASSSTDRGQYF.

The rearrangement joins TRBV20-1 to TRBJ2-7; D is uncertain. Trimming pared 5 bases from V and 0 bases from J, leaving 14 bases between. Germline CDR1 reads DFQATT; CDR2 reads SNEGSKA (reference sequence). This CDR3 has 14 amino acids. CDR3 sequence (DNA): TGCAGTGCTTACCGCCCCCTTAGCTCCTACGAGCAGTACTTC. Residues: CSAYRPLSSYEQYF.